This T cell receptor (beta chain) was documented in a study of T cells in Graves' hyperthyroidism and ophthalmopathy (dated by TCRdb to between 2018 and 2021). Looking at the study overall: Peripheral blood samples were taken at the time of initial diagnosis, prior to any treatment. According to the paper, TCR Vbeta CDR3 sequencing was carried out on over 130 peripheral blood samples, which came from around 43 ophthalmopathy, under 85 hyperthyroidism and approximately 17 progressor patients. TCR V-J signatures able to tell the groups apart were searched for in a discovery cohort of 100 or so patients, of whom roughly 42 had Graves' ophthalmopathy and about 60 had stable Graves' hyperthyroidism. The 90 to 100 discovery patients were randomly divided into training and test sets at a 7:3 ratio. After blood sampling, hyperthyroidism patients were treated with methimazole at a starting dose of 30 mg daily, and ophthalmopathy patients were treated with high-dose intravenous methylprednisolone. Prospective prediction of ophthalmopathy was tested in an independent validation cohort consisting of under 20 hyperthyroidism patients and more than 15 patients who later progressed to ophthalmopathy. In six Graves' hyperthyroidism patients, the study also compared T-cell repertoires from thyroid tissue with T-cell repertoires from blood.

Stable Graves' hyperthyroidism was defined as the absence of progression to ophthalmopathy over 18 months of follow-up. The hyperthyroidism patients were between 18 and 65 years old and newly diagnosed, with a disease duration of less than 2 months. Patients with uncontrolled infections, other autoimmune diseases, pregnancy or lactation were excluded. Diagnoses were based on clinical symptoms, serum thyroxine and TRAb, thyroid ultrasound and orbital computed tomography. PBMCs were isolated from about 9.2 ml of fresh peripheral blood by Ficoll-Paque density gradient centrifugation. Total RNA was extracted using Trizol reagent, and RNA quality was assessed on an Agilent 2100 Bioanalyzer. Broad study findings and their caveats: Ophthalmopathy was separated from stable hyperthyroidism by a 13 V-J signature model, with around 90% sensitivity and roughly 81% specificity obtained in cross-validation and 80%/75% obtained in testing. Most expanded thyroid clonotypes (frequency above 0.001) were also detected in blood, suggesting blood repertoires may reflect thyroid immune responses. During validation, the model predicted progression to ophthalmopathy a median of roughly 7.1 months ahead of onset, with 70.59% sensitivity and 72.22% specificity. No statistical method was used to set the sample size in advance, and investigators knew the group allocation.

Germline trimming amounts to 6 bases on V and 0 bases on J, with 16 as the count of junction bases outside the gene matches. Counted from cysteine to phenylalanine, this CDR3 has 18 amino acids. Only the CDR3 region is kept as DNA, spanning 54 bases read in frame from base 1. This clonotype is a singleton in its sample. Its antigen is not yet known. It has no much larger one-base neighbor in the sample; base qualities were not kept. A single read constitutes weak evidence. The TCR beta CDR3 regions were amplified from RNA transcripts. The first round of RT-PCR for the TCR CDR3 was performed with the HTBI primer set and the Qiagen OneStep RT-PCR kit. Libraries were constructed in a second round of multiplex PCR, after which size selection and purification were carried out. Sequencing of the libraries was done on an Illumina HiSeq2000 using paired-end 100 bp reads. Concerning the study's data processing: Raw data were processed with SOAPnuke, discarding reads with adapters, uncalled bases, mean Phred below 15, or no exact constant-primer or identifier match. High-quality paired reads were merged with COPE v1.2.5, and unique nucleotide sequences were defined as clonotypes. Clonotypes were aligned to IMGT TRBV, TRBD and TRBJ reference segments using MiTCR v1.1. The analysis was restricted to V-J combinations with a frequency above 0.0001, which together covered around 99% of the repertoires. A TCS score was defined as the ratio of F50 (clonal expansion) to E x V (chaos), with BLOSUM62-based TCRdist applied between CDR3 peptides within each V-J. Welch's t-statistics and random forest reduced some 510 V-J features to roughly 13, which were used in a naive Bayes classifier (R e1071). TCRdb reanalyzed the raw reads on its own, using fastp at Q25 for trimming and MiXCR for clone calling, and kept in-frame beta chains. Each record represents a unique CDR3 protein, reported with the most common genes and DNA among its rows. In this record, the V and J calls reflect TCRdb's handling and not the investigators' own analysis. The sample includes 350,000 or so distinct CDR3 sequences, with around 20% observed a single time. The ten largest clones represent under 55% of the sample.

Recombination joined TRBV12-3 or TRBV12-4 with TRBJ1-2; TRBD1 fits 7 bases in the junction. The receptor's source is a woman in her forties or fifties with Graves' hyperthyroidism. The specimen sequenced was blood. The DNA sequence is given as TGTGCCAGCAGCTCTGGGGTGACAGGGCCACGCACTAACTATGGCTACACCTTC. Its amino acids are CASSSGVTGPRTNYGYTF.